The 29 T cell receptor beta chains given below trace back to one sample, sequenced in a study of cytomegalovirus exposure and HLA in healthy donors. PCR involved 60 Vbeta and 13 Jbeta primers. TCRdb's copy holds only in-frame clones and misses some; the assay was immunoSEQ multiplex PCR. The sample yields about 150,000 clones, 74% seen once. Sequences were obtained from PBMCs. These receptors were obtained from a man under 40 in good health and CMV-seronegative.

The chain combines TRBV13 with TRBJ2-7, with D possibly matching TRBD1 (5 bases). Germline V gene sequence: CDR1 PRHDT, CDR2 FYEKMQ (reference sequence). This CDR3 is 15 amino acids long. The V end lost 6 bases, the J end lost 3 bases, and 18 bases lay between the germline ends. The CDR3 region is CASSPFGQHFYEQYF. CDR3 sequence (DNA): TGTGCCAGCAGTCCCTTCGGACAACATTTCTACGAGCAGTACTTC.

CDR3 in amino acids: CASRRDLSSYNEQFF. In DNA, the CDR3 is TGTGCCAGTCGGAGGGACTTAAGCTCCTACAATGAGCAGTTCTTC. V is TRBV19 and J is TRBJ2-1; tentative D call: TRBD2 (6 bases). CDR3 size: 15 residues. The germline V gene has CDR1 LNHDA and CDR2 SQIVND (reference sequence). V dropped 8 bases and J dropped 0 bases, with 14 bases sitting between them.

The V gene is TRBV6-5, the J gene TRBJ2-2; 8 bases map to TRBD2. Germline loops: CDR1 MNHEY, CDR2 SVGAGI. J lost 7 bases, V lost 6 bases, and 1 base had no gene match. The CDR3 is made up of 12 amino acids. This CDR3 reads CASRGTSGELFF. The DNA of the CDR3 is TGTGCCAGCAGGGGGACTAGCGGGGAGCTGTTTTTT.

V usage is TRBV9 and J usage is TRBJ1-4; D gene ambiguous. Germline loops: CDR1 SGDLS, CDR2 YYNGEE. Trimming removed 4 bases from V and 0 bases from J, with 7 bases in between. The CDR3 loop spans 14 amino acids. CDR3 DNA sequence: TGTGCCAGCAGCATATCGGCAACTAATGAAAAACTGTTTTTT. This encodes CASSISATNEKLFF.

The genes are TRBV5-4 and TRBJ2-7, with a tentative D call TRBD1 (7 bases). The CDR3 spans 14 residues. CDR1 is SGHNT, CDR2 YYREEE, per germline (reference sequence). The ends were cut back, 3 bases at V and 3 bases at J, with 13 bases in the middle. The CDR3 region is CASSSRQGGYEQYF. In nucleotides, the CDR3 is TGTGCCAGCAGCTCCCGACAGGGAGGCTACGAGCAGTACTTC.

V and J are TRBV7-9 and TRBJ1-1; D may be TRBD1 (5 bases). This CDR3 contains 14 residues. Trimming took off 2 bases at V and 4 bases at J, with 11 bases between the two ends. Per the germline V gene, CDR1 is SEHNR and CDR2 is FQNEAQ (reference sequence). The CDR3 DNA reads as TGTGCCAGCAGCTTACAGGGAACACGCACTGAAGCTTTCTTT. Protein: CASSLQGTRTEAFF. The variable domain in full, with the rest retrieved from reference TRBV7-9 and TRBJ1-1, is DTGVSQNPRHKITKRGQNVTFRCDPISEHNRLYWYRQTLGQGPEFLTYFQNEAQLEKSRLLSDRFSAERPKGSFSTLEIQRTEQGDSAMYLCASSLQGTRTEAFFGQGTRLTVV.

The V and J genes are TRBV4-3 and TRBJ2-3; TRBD2 aligns across 15 bases. Germline-derived CDR1 and CDR2 are LGHNA and YSLEER. V was pared by 3 bases and J by 7 bases, with 5 bases of the junction left unmatched. This CDR3 is built from 16 residues. CDR3 sequence (DNA): TGCGCCAGCAGCCAGATAGGACTAGCGGGAGGGAATACGCAGTATTTT. This sequence encodes CASSQIGLAGGNTQYF.

Remarks on this clone: The junction differs from germline at one of its ends, possibly a read error. The chain employs TRBV2 and TRBJ1-6, with 9 bases aligning to TRBD1. The CDR3 sequence is 15 residues long. Germline lookup yields CDR1 SNHLY and CDR2 FYNNEI. The CDR3 coding sequence is TGTGCCAGCAGTCAAGTCCCGGGACAGGGTTCACCCCTCAACTTT. This sequence encodes CASSQVPGQGSPLNF. Full variable domain (outside the CDR3, taken from reference TRBV2 and TRBJ1-6): EPEVTQTPSHQVTQMGQEVILRCVPISNHLYFYWYRQILGQKVEFLVSFYNNEISEKSEIFDDQFSVERPDGSNFTLKIRSTKLEDSAMYFCASSQVPGQGSPLNFGNGTRLTVT.

Only a few counts were recorded for this clone. The J gene is TRBJ2-5, the V gene TRBV7-9; D perhaps matches TRBD2 (6 bases). Germline V gene sequence: CDR1 SEHNR, CDR2 FQNEAQ (reference sequence). V was clipped by 4 bases and J by 1 base, with 10 bases between them. The CDR3 sequence is 14 residues long. The CDR3 coding sequence is TGTGCCAGCAGCTATCTGGAGGGCCAAGAGACCCAGTACTTC. Protein product: CASSYLEGQETQYF.

The chain combines TRBV28 with TRBJ2-5; maybe TRBD1 (5 bases). The DNA end favors TRBJ2-7, so the J call may be wrong. From germline, CDR1 is MDHEN and CDR2 SYDVKM. The CDR3 consists of 13 residues. CDR3 sequence reads: CASSFRASYEQYF. The CDR3, as DNA: TGTGCCAGCAGTTTCAGGGCTTCCTACGAGCAGTACTTC.

This chain joins TRBV5-1 and TRBJ2-3; 10 nucleotides align to TRBD2. The CDR3 sequence is 17 residues long. V shed 0 bases and J 6 bases; nucleotides not matched to a gene: 10. Germline V gene data show CDR1 as SGHRS and CDR2 as YFSETQ. CDR3 nucleotide sequence: TGCGCCAGCAGCTTGGCACCTAGCGGGGGAGGGACGGATACGCAGTATTTT. It yields the protein CASSLAPSGGGTDTQYF. Looking up the rest from reference TRBV5-1 and TRBJ2-3 gives the full variable domain: KAGVTQTPRYLIKTRGQQVTLSCSPISGHRSVSWYQQTPGQGLQFLFEYFSETQRNKGNFPGRFSGRQFSNSRSEMNVSTLELGDSALYLCASSLAPSGGGTDTQYFGPGTRLTVL.

This chain uses TRBV19 with TRBJ1-6; D might be TRBD1 (5 bases). CDR3 length equals 16 residues. Germline lookup yields CDR1 LNHDA and CDR2 SQIVND (reference sequence). Trimming left V 5 bases short and J 0 bases short, with 11 bases between. CDR3 coding DNA: TGTGCCAGTAGTGCAGGACAAAGCTCCTATAATTCACCCCTCCACTTT. Residues: CASSAGQSSYNSPLHF.

The J gene is TRBJ2-1, the V gene TRBV30; 9 positions agree with TRBD1. Losses at the gene ends were 1 base for V and 8 bases for J; bases not matched to a gene: 6. This CDR3 spans 14 amino acids. The germline CDR1 and CDR2 sequences are GTSNPN and SVGIG (reference sequence). The chain's CDR3 is CAWSAGTGNDEQFF. The CDR3 region has the DNA TGTGCCTGGAGTGCCGGGACAGGGAACGATGAGCAGTTCTTC.

The chain combines TRBV28 with TRBJ1-4, with a weak D call TRBD1 (6 bases). Deletions cut 4 bases from V and 0 bases from J, with 12 bases between. This CDR3 region has 16 residues. CDR1 MDHEN and CDR2 SYDVKM come from the germline V gene. The CDR3 DNA follows: TGTGCCAGCAGTTATATACAGGGAGCAACTAATGAAAAACTGTTTTTT. As protein: CASSYIQGATNEKLFF.

The chain links TRBV5-1 to TRBJ1-2; maybe TRBD1 (6 bases). The CDR3 loop spans 15 amino acids. Germline lookup yields CDR1 SGHRS and CDR2 YFSETQ. Trimming took off 4 bases at V and 0 bases at J, with 13 bases between the two ends. The CDR3, as DNA: TGCGCCAGCAGCAGAGCACAGGGTTCTAACTATGGCTACACCTTC. It is translated as CASSRAQGSNYGYTF.

The chain carries TRBV5-1 and TRBJ1-1, with no clear D. This CDR3 is 13 amino acids long. V was trimmed by 5 bases and J by 3 bases, leaving 11 bases between them. Germline V gene sequence: CDR1 SGHRS, CDR2 YFSETQ. CDR3 loop: CASRGSGDTEAFF. DNA for the CDR3: TGCGCCAGCAGGGGAAGCGGGGACACTGAAGCTTTCTTT.

J is TRBJ1-1 and V is TRBV5-1; TRBD1 agrees at 9 bases. The CDR3 sequence is 15 residues long. V lost 0 bases to trimming and J lost 5 bases; unmatched junction nucleotides: 5. Germline lookup yields CDR1 SGHRS and CDR2 YFSETQ. This chain's CDR3 is CASSLAGDRDTEAFF. The CDR3 region has the DNA TGCGCCAGCAGCTTGGCAGGGGACAGGGATACTGAAGCTTTCTTT.

The rearrangement uses TRBV6-6 and TRBJ1-5, with a tentative D call TRBD1 (6 bases). Looked up from germline, CDR1 is MNHNY and CDR2 is SVGAGI (reference sequence). There are 15 residues in the CDR3. V was shortened by 5 bases and J by 9 bases, with 20 bases between the two germline ends. CDR3 amino acids: CASSKTTGEMVPQHF. CDR3 in DNA: TGTGCCAGCAGTAAAACGACAGGCGAGATGGTGCCCCAGCATTTT.

V and J are TRBV7-6 and TRBJ2-7; 9 bases fit TRBD2. The CDR3 runs to 16 residues. The germline gives CDR1 SGHVS, CDR2 FNYEAQ. Unmatched junction bases numbered 12, after V lost 5 bases and J lost 4 bases. The CDR3 sequence is CASSNLGLAGSYEQYF. The CDR3 DNA reads as TGTGCCAGCAGCAACCTGGGACTAGCCGGGAGTTACGAGCAGTACTTC.

This chain connects TRBV18 to TRBJ2-2, with 8 bases aligning to TRBD1. There are 16 residues in the CDR3. The trim removed 2 bases at V and 2 bases at J, leaving 4 bases unmatched. From germline, CDR1 is KGHSH and CDR2 LQKENI. The CDR3 DNA sequence: TGTGCCAGCTCACCAAGGACAGGGACTAACACCGGGGAGCTGTTTTTT. It is translated as CASSPRTGTNTGELFF.

This rearrangement joins TRBV5-4 to TRBJ2-5; TRBD2 aligns across 8 bases. CDR1 and CDR2 from the germline V gene are SGHNT and YYREEE (reference sequence). The CDR3 consists of 15 residues. The trim removed 0 bases at V and 5 bases at J, leaving 6 bases unmatched. CDR3 in amino acids: CASSLGLAGLETQYF. The CDR3 bases are TGTGCCAGCAGCTTGGGTTTAGCGGGGTTGGAGACCCAGTACTTC.

The chain couples TRBV18 to TRBJ2-7; 12 nucleotides match TRBD1. CDR1 KGHSH and CDR2 LQKENI come from the germline V gene. After removal of 5 bases from V and 4 bases from J, the junction contained 6 bases not matched to a gene. This CDR3 has 15 residues. Here the CDR3 DNA reads TGTGCCAGCTCAAAGGGACAGGGGGCGGAATACGAGCAGTACTTC. Translation gives CASSKGQGAEYEQYF.

The chain has TRBV4-3 and TRBJ1-2; maybe TRBD1 (6 bases). The CDR3 has 13 amino acids. V dropped 1 base and J dropped 6 bases, with 9 bases sitting between them. CDR1 and CDR2 (germline): LGHNA, YSLEER. The CDR3 coding sequence is TGCGCCAGCAGCCAAGTGGGGGCGGATGGCTACACCTTC. As protein: CASSQVGADGYTF.

A few counts support this clone. This chain uses TRBV6-1 with TRBJ2-2; 8 positions match TRBD1. The CDR3 runs to 16 residues. The V segment lost 4 bases and the J segment 6 bases; nucleotides outside the gene matches: 10. Germline values: CDR1 MNHNS, CDR2 SASEGT. CDR3 loop: CASSGLQGGMAGELFF. For the CDR3, the DNA is TGTGCCAGCAGTGGGTTACAGGGGGGAATGGCCGGGGAGCTGTTTTTT.

The V gene is TRBV18, the J gene TRBJ2-5, with 9 bases fitting TRBD1. Per the germline V gene, CDR1 is KGHSH and CDR2 is LQKENI. The length of the CDR3 is 13 residues. The junction had 2 bases not matched to a gene; V was cut back by 3 bases and J by 6 bases. The DNA for the CDR3 is TGTGCCAGCTCACCCGGGACAGGGAAGACCCAGTACTTC. This translates into CASSPGTGKTQYF.

This sequence joins TRBV18 and TRBJ1-5; TRBD1 matches 8 bases. CDR1 is KGHSH, CDR2 LQKENI, per germline. The CDR3 contains 14 residues. Unmatched junction bases numbered 3, after V lost 4 bases and J lost 4 bases. CDR3 in amino acids: CASSRRQGNQPQHF. DNA of the CDR3: TGTGCCAGCTCACGCCGACAGGGGAATCAGCCCCAGCATTTT.

This sequence joins TRBV7-6 and TRBJ2-7; 9 nucleotides align to TRBD1. The CDR3 consists of 14 residues. CDR1 is SGHVS, CDR2 FNYEAQ, per germline. V was clipped by 5 bases and J by 2 bases; unmatched bases: 4. The CDR3 coding sequence is TGTGCCAGCAGCCCCGGACAGGGGACCTACGAGCAGTACTTC. It yields the protein CASSPGQGTYEQYF.

J is TRBJ2-3 and V is TRBV6-5; D perhaps matches TRBD2 (5 bases). Trimming took off 6 bases at V and 5 bases at J, with 15 bases between the two ends. From germline, CDR1 is MNHEY and CDR2 SVGAGI. CDR3 length: 14 residues. The CDR3 nucleotides are TGTGCCAGCAGCCGCGTATTCCGGGGAGATACGCAGTATTTT. Translated, it gives CASSRVFRGDTQYF.

J is TRBJ2-7 and V is TRBV19; a weak D match, TRBD2 (6 bases). Trimming stripped 1 base from V and 0 bases from J, with 16 bases between. Germline CDR1 reads LNHDA; CDR2 reads SQIVND (reference sequence). This CDR3 has 17 residues. The CDR3 loop is CASSIVSGGIFSYEQYF. The CDR3, as DNA: TGTGCCAGTAGTATAGTGTCTGGGGGGATCTTCTCCTACGAGCAGTACTTC.